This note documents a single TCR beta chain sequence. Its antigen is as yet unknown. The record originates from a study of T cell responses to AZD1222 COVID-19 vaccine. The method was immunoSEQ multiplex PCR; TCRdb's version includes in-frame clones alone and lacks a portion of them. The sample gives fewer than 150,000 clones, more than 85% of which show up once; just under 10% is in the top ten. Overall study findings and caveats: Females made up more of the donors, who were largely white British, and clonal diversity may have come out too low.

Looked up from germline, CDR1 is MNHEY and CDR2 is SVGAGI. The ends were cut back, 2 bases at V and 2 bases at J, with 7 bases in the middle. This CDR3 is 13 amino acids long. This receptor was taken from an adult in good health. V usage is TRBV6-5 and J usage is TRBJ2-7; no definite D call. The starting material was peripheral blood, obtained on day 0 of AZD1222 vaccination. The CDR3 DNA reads TGTGCCAGCAGTTACGGAACGACCTACGAGCAGTACTTC. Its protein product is CASSYGTTYEQYF.